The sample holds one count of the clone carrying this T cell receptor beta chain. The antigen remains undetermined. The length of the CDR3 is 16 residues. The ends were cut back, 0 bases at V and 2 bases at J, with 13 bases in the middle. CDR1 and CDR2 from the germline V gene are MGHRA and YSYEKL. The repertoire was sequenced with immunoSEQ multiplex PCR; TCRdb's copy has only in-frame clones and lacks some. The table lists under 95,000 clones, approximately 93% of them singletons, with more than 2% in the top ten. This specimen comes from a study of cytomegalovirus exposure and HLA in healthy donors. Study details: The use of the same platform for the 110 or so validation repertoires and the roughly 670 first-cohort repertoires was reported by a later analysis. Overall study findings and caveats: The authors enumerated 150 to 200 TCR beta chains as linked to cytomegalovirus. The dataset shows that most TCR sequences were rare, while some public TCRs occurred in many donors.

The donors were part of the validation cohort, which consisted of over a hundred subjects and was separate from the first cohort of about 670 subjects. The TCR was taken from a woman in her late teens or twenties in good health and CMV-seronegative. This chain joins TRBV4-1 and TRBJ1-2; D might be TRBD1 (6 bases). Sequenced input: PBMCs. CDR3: CASSQEEGGTNYGYTF. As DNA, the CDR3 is TGCGCCAGCAGCCAAGAAGAGGGGGGGACCAACTATGGCTACACCTTC.